A selection of T cell receptor beta chains follows, all from one sample in a study of T cell responses to AZD1222 COVID-19 vaccine. The method was immunoSEQ multiplex PCR; TCRdb's version includes in-frame clones alone and lacks a portion of them. The sample has more than 120,000 clones; roughly 88% are singletons. Specimen: peripheral blood, collected 28 days after the second dose of the MenACWY control vaccine. The receptors were gathered from an adult who received the MenACWY meningococcal vaccine as a control. Both conserved end residues are part of each CDR3. The D gene is left open where the match is weak. The size entry is marked missing in some rows and otherwise reads once, few, many or a size class.

J: TRBJ1-1; size: NA; D: TRBD1; V: TRBV28; DNA: TGTGCCAGCATTACGGGACAGGTTTTGCGGAGCACTGAAGCTTTCTTT; CDR3: CASITGQVLRSTEAFF
J: TRBJ1-5; size: NA; D: TRBD1; V: TRBV15; DNA: TGTGCCACCAGCAGGAGGGGACAGGGGTTTAGGGCCCAGCATTTT; CDR3: CATSRRGQGFRAQHF
J: TRBJ2-3; size: NA; D: NA; V: TRBV9; DNA: TGTGCCAGCAGCCCAAATGGGGGCGCAGATACGCAGTATTTT; CDR3: CASSPNGGADTQYF
J: TRBJ1-6; size: NA; D: NA; V: TRBV12-3/TRBV12-4; DNA: TGTGCCAGCAGGGGGGGTCTCTATTCACCCCTCCACTTT; CDR3: CASRGGLYSPLHF
J: TRBJ2-6; size: NA; D: NA; V: TRBV30; DNA: TGTGCCTGGAGCTCTAGGGCTGGGGCCAACGTCCTGACTTTC; CDR3: CAWSSRAGANVLTF
J: TRBJ2-1; size: NA; D: TRBD2; V: TRBV3-1/TRBV3-2; DNA: TGTGCCAGCAGCCAACAGGGACCAAGCGGGGGGTTCTCCCCCTACAATGAGCAGTTCTTC; CDR3: CASSQQGPSGGFSPYNEQFF
J: TRBJ1-4; size: NA; D: NA; V: TRBV7-9; DNA: TGTGCCAGCAGCTTAGTTTCGGTTGGTGAAAAACTGTTTTTT; CDR3: CASSLVSVGEKLFF
J: TRBJ1-5; size: NA; D: NA; V: TRBV6-4; DNA: TGTGCCAGCAGTGTCAATCAGCCCCAGCATTTT; CDR3: CASSVNQPQHF
J: TRBJ1-2; size: NA; D: NA; V: TRBV6-2/TRBV6-3; DNA: TGTGCCAGCAGTCTCCGACAGGTTTCGGTGCGCTACACCTTC; CDR3: CASSLRQVSVRYTF
J: TRBJ2-2; size: NA; D: NA; V: TRBV2; DNA: TGTGCCAGCAGTGGCGTAGATGGGAACACCGGGGAGCTGTTTTTT; CDR3: CASSGVDGNTGELFF
J: TRBJ1-1; size: few; D: NA; V: TRBV28; DNA: TGTGCCAGCAGTTTAGGAGGTCAGTTGACTACTGAAGCTTTCTTT; CDR3: CASSLGGQLTTEAFF
J: TRBJ1-5; size: NA; D: TRBD1; V: TRBV7-2; DNA: TGTGCCAGCAGCCCCCGACAGGGAACGGAGCCCCAGCATTTT; CDR3: CASSPRQGTEPQHF
J: TRBJ1-4; size: few; D: TRBD1; V: TRBV11-3; DNA: TGTGCCAGCAGCCCCCTCCCGGGACAGGGGGCTGAAAAACTGTTTTTT; CDR3: CASSPLPGQGAEKLFF
J: TRBJ1-5; size: NA; D: NA; V: TRBV24-1; DNA: TGTGCCACCTCTCCGGGGGGCTGGGGGCAGCCCCAGCATTTT; CDR3: CATSPGGWGQPQHF
J: TRBJ2-1; size: NA; D: TRBD2; V: TRBV2; DNA: TGTGCCAGCACCGTAGCGGGAGGCAATGAGCAGTTCTTC; CDR3: CASTVAGGNEQFF
J: TRBJ1-4; size: once; D: NA; V: TRBV6-5; DNA: TGTGCCAGCAGCCGAGTTGCAACTAATGAAAAACTGTTTTTT; CDR3: CASSRVATNEKLFF
J: TRBJ1-2; size: NA; D: NA; V: TRBV6-5; DNA: TGTGCCAGCAGGCCCGAAGGAAATACGGATTATGGCTACACCTTC; CDR3: CASRPEGNTDYGYTF
J: TRBJ1-1; size: NA; D: NA; V: TRBV19; DNA: TGTGCCAGTAGCAGGGCAGGGAGCACTGAAGCTTTCTTT; CDR3: CASSRAGSTEAFF
J: TRBJ2-3; size: NA; D: NA; V: TRBV4-3; DNA: TGCGCCAGCAGCCAAGATCGGGGGGCGGTCACGCAGTATTTT; CDR3: CASSQDRGAVTQYF
J: TRBJ2-1; size: NA; D: NA; V: TRBV6-5; DNA: TGTGCCAGCAGTTACTCTTCATCCAATGAGCAGTTCTTC; CDR3: CASSYSSSNEQFF
J: TRBJ1-5; size: NA; D: NA; V: TRBV6-2/TRBV6-3; DNA: TGTGCCAGCAGCCCTGCTACGAATAGCAATCAGCCCCAGCATTTT; CDR3: CASSPATNSNQPQHF
J: TRBJ2-7; size: once; D: NA; V: TRBV6-5; DNA: TGTGCCAGCGGCCCAGGGGCCTACGAGCAGTACTTC; CDR3: CASGPGAYEQYF
J: TRBJ1-6; size: NA; D: NA; V: TRBV7-9; DNA: TGTGCCAGCAGCTTAGCGACAGGATATTCACCCCTCCACTTT; CDR3: CASSLATGYSPLHF
J: TRBJ1-2; size: NA; D: TRBD1; V: TRBV19; DNA: TGTGCCAGTAGCGCGGACAGGGTCTTAGGCTACACCTTC; CDR3: CASSADRVLGYTF
J: TRBJ2-5; size: NA; D: NA; V: TRBV5-6; DNA: TGTGCCAGCAGCTTGGCGGCAGGGGGGGAGACCCAGTACTTC; CDR3: CASSLAAGGETQYF
J: TRBJ1-1; size: NA; D: NA; V: TRBV6-2/TRBV6-3; DNA: TGTGCCAGCAGTTCAGAGTTGGGCGCCCGCAACACTGAAGCTTTCTTT; CDR3: CASSSELGARNTEAFF
J: TRBJ2-7; size: NA; D: NA; V: TRBV3-1/TRBV3-2; DNA: TGTGCCAGCAGCCAAAATTGGGGGAAGGGACACGAGCAGTACTTC; CDR3: CASSQNWGKGHEQYF
J: TRBJ1-5; size: NA; D: NA; V: TRBV11-2; DNA: TGTGCCAGCAGCTTAAATCGTGGGGGCGGGCAGCCCCAGCATTTT; CDR3: CASSLNRGGGQPQHF
J: TRBJ1-6; size: NA; D: TRBD1; V: TRBV27; DNA: TGTGCCAGCAGTTTCCGGGACAGGGTGGGTTCACCCCTCCACTTT; CDR3: CASSFRDRVGSPLHF
J: TRBJ2-7; size: NA; D: NA; V: TRBV5-1; DNA: TGCGCCAGCAGCCCTGGACGGGGCCGCTCCTACGAGCAGTACTTC; CDR3: CASSPGRGRSYEQYF
J: TRBJ1-2; size: NA; D: NA; V: TRBV7-2; DNA: TGTGCCAGCAGCTTTACGAGACAGGACTATGGCTACACCTTC; CDR3: CASSFTRQDYGYTF
J: TRBJ2-7; size: NA; D: TRBD2; V: TRBV6-5; DNA: TGTGCCAGCAGGGAGCGGGGCCCCTACGAGCAGTACTTC; CDR3: CASRERGPYEQYF
J: TRBJ2-2; size: NA; D: TRBD2; V: TRBV4-3; DNA: TGCGCCAGCAGCCCGGGACTAGCGGGGGGGGAGGCCGGGGAGCTGTTTTTT; CDR3: CASSPGLAGGEAGELFF
J: TRBJ1-6; size: NA; D: NA; V: TRBV6-6; DNA: TGTGCCAGCATCCCCAGGAGCTCCTATAATTCACCCCTCCACTTT; CDR3: CASIPRSSYNSPLHF
J: TRBJ1-4; size: NA; D: NA; V: TRBV2; DNA: TGTGCCAGCAGTCCGGACAGATTTAATGAAAAACTGTTTTTT; CDR3: CASSPDRFNEKLFF
J: TRBJ1-1; size: NA; D: NA; V: TRBV5-1; DNA: TGCGCCAGCAGCTTGGATCCGGGACGGCTAGTGAACACTGAAGCTTTCTTT; CDR3: CASSLDPGRLVNTEAFF
J: TRBJ2-3; size: once; D: NA; V: TRBV7-9; DNA: TGTGCCAGCAGCCCTCCAGGTCGGCTAGGAGATACGCAGTATTTT; CDR3: CASSPPGRLGDTQYF
J: TRBJ2-1; size: NA; D: NA; V: TRBV4-1; DNA: TGCGCCAGCAGCCAAGAATCTGTGAAGGAGCAGTTCTTC; CDR3: CASSQESVKEQFF
J: TRBJ2-7; size: NA; D: NA; V: TRBV28; DNA: TGTGCCAGCAGTCCCATCGGTTCCGGGAGTTTGTCCTACGAGCAGTACTTC; CDR3: CASSPIGSGSLSYEQYF
J: TRBJ2-7; size: NA; D: NA; V: TRBV6-5; DNA: TGTGCCAGCAGCCCCCCGACCGGCGGAATAGAAAAGCAGTACTTC; CDR3: CASSPPTGGIEKQYF
J: TRBJ1-4; size: NA; D: TRBD1; V: TRBV28; DNA: TGTGCCAGCAGTTTGCCCGGGACAGCAACTAATGAAAAACTGTTTTTT; CDR3: CASSLPGTATNEKLFF
J: TRBJ1-1; size: NA; D: TRBD1; V: TRBV7-9; DNA: TGTGCCAGCAGCTTCCCCCAAGGGGGCAGGAACACTGAAGCTTTCTTT; CDR3: CASSFPQGGRNTEAFF
J: TRBJ1-2; size: NA; D: TRBD1; V: TRBV7-2; DNA: TGTGCCAGCAGCTCGCCCCGGGACAGTAACTATGGCTACACCTTC; CDR3: CASSSPRDSNYGYTF
J: TRBJ1-2; size: NA; D: TRBD1; V: TRBV5-1; DNA: TGCGCCAGCAGCCTGGACAGGGGACGGGGCTACACCTTC; CDR3: CASSLDRGRGYTF
J: TRBJ1-2; size: NA; D: NA; V: TRBV5-8; DNA: TGTGCCAGCAGCTTGGGACGAGGGAACTATGGCTACACCTTC; CDR3: CASSLGRGNYGYTF
J: TRBJ2-5; size: few; D: NA; V: TRBV3-1/TRBV3-2; DNA: TGTGCCAGCAGCCCGGACCGGTTTTCGGCCCAGTACTTC; CDR3: CASSPDRFSAQYF
J: TRBJ1-1; size: NA; D: NA; V: TRBV2; DNA: TGTGCCAGGTTCAGAGACGTGAACACTGAAGCTTTCTTT; CDR3: CARFRDVNTEAFF
J: TRBJ1-5; size: NA; D: TRBD1; V: TRBV19; DNA: TGTGCCAGTAGGGATATGGCAGGGGGCGCCCAGCCCCAGCATTTT; CDR3: CASRDMAGGAQPQHF
J: TRBJ1-6; size: NA; D: NA; V: TRBV4-2; DNA: TGTGCCAGCAGCCAAGCAGGGACACCCCAACCCCTCCACTTT; CDR3: CASSQAGTPQPLHF
J: TRBJ2-1; size: NA; D: NA; V: TRBV11-3; DNA: TGTGCCAGCAGCTTAGGTCGCGTCCAGACGGGGTCCTACAATGAGCAGTTCTTC; CDR3: CASSLGRVQTGSYNEQFF
J: TRBJ2-1; size: NA; D: NA; V: TRBV19; DNA: TGTGCCAGTTCGGACTACAATGAGCAGTTCTTC; CDR3: CASSDYNEQFF
J: TRBJ2-7; size: NA; D: NA; V: TRBV27; DNA: TGTGCCAGCAGTCCCCAGACGGACTCCTACGAGCAGTACTTC; CDR3: CASSPQTDSYEQYF
J: TRBJ1-1; size: NA; D: TRBD1; V: TRBV4-1; DNA: TGCGCCAGCAGCCAAGGGACAGGTGTGACTGAAGCTTTCTTT; CDR3: CASSQGTGVTEAFF